The 17 T cell receptor beta chains presented below share a single source sample, sequenced in a study of CD8+CD57+ T cells in acquired aplastic anemia. For sequencing, patients were chosen who had shown expansion of CD8+CD57+ cells by flow cytometry. For CDR3 and TCR beta VDJ profiling, genomic DNA was the template used. Each CDR3 protein gets one entry after TCRdb re-called the reads with MiXCR. In the table there are about 470,000 distinct CDR3 sequences, under 40% of which are singletons. The sample taken for sequencing was sorted CD4+, CD8+, or CD8+CD57+ T cells (not recorded which) from PBMCs. These receptors originate from a human donor with aplastic anemia.

The J gene is TRBJ1-5, the V gene TRBV28; TRBD1 matches 8 bases. The ends lost 5 bases at V and 1 base at J; junction bases unmatched: 10. The CDR3 covers 17 residues. Per the germline V gene, CDR1 is MDHEN and CDR2 is SYDVKM. CDR3 protein: CASSDRGLRRSNQPQHF. CDR3 in DNA: TGTGCCAGCAGTGACAGGGGTCTAAGAAGAAGCAATCAGCCCCAGCATTTT.

On this clonotype itself: Being one base from a much bigger clone, this may be a read error. This sequence joins TRBV9 and TRBJ2-7, with D unclear. The length of the CDR3 is 14 residues. Germline CDR1 is SGDLS and CDR2 is YYNGEE. The CDR3 coding sequence is TGTGCCGGCAGCGTAGCCAGTACCTCCTACGAGCAGTACTTC. This sequence encodes CAGSVASTSYEQYF.

The chain combines TRBV3-1 with TRBJ1-2; D perhaps matches TRBD1 (5 bases). CDR3 length: 15 amino acids. Trimming took off 5 bases at V and 7 bases at J, with 20 bases between the two ends. The V gene's germline CDR1 is LGHDT and CDR2 YNNKEL (reference sequence). DNA of the CDR3: TGTGCCAGCAGCTCGGAACCTGGCAGGGATGGTGGCTACACCTTC. It specifies CASSSEPGRDGGYTF.

This clonotype has ten or more counts. The V call is TRBV12-3 or TRBV12-4, the J call TRBJ2-7; 10 positions agree with TRBD1. After removal of 4 bases from V and 3 bases from J, the junction contained 6 bases not matched to a gene. CDR3 size: 15 residues. For the CDR3, the DNA is TGTGCCAGCAGTTCCCCGGGACAGGGGATCTACGAGCAGTACTTC. Its translation is CASSSPGQGIYEQYF.

On this clonotype: This sequence may be a read error, since a much larger clone differs from it by one base. The chain combines TRBV7-9 with TRBJ2-7; D might be TRBD2 (6 bases). CDR1 SEHNR and CDR2 FQNEAQ come from the germline V gene (reference sequence). V was cut by 3 bases and J by 4 bases, with 19 bases left in between. This CDR3 spans 16 amino acids. Written as DNA, the CDR3 is TGTGCCAGCAGCTTCCGTCCTAACGGGGGAACATACGAGCAGTACTTC. Translated, it gives CASSFRPNGGTYEQYF.

V usage is TRBV7-3 and J usage is TRBJ1-5; TRBD1 aligns across 10 bases. Germline CDR1 and CDR2: SGHTA and FQGTGA. Trimming removed 5 bases from V and 3 bases from J; junction bases left unmatched: 10. The CDR3 is 17 residues long. CDR3 nucleotides: TGTGCCAGCAGCCATGGACGGACAGGGGGAAACAATCAGCCCCAGCATTTT. Its protein is CASSHGRTGGNNQPQHF. Looking up the rest from reference TRBV7-3 and TRBJ1-5 gives the full variable domain: GAGVSQTPSNKVTEKGKYVELRCDPISGHTALYWYRQSLGQGPEFLIYFQGTGAADDSGLPNDRFFAVRPEGSVSTLKIQRTERGDSAVYLCASSHGRTGGNNQPQHFGDGTRLSIL.

There are many counts of this clonotype. V gene TRBV9 combines with J gene TRBJ1-5; D is ambiguous. CDR1 and CDR2 (germline): SGDLS, YYNGEE. V lost 3 bases and J lost 1, with 8 bases in between. The CDR3 loop spans 14 amino acids. The CDR3 sequence is CASSAQSSNQPQHF. CDR3 sequence (DNA): TGTGCCAGCAGCGCCCAGTCGAGCAATCAGCCCCAGCATTTT.

This chain links TRBV5-5 with TRBJ2-5; D gene ambiguous. Germline CDR1 and CDR2: SGHKS and YYEKEE (reference sequence). There are 15 residues in the CDR3. Trimming removed 0 bases at V and 2 bases at J, with 11 bases between. The CDR3 nucleotides are TGTGCCAGCAGCTTGGGGCCGGGCAGGCAAGAGACCCAGTACTTC. This gives the protein CASSLGPGRQETQYF.

The chain joins TRBV20-1 to TRBJ1-5; tentative D call: TRBD1 (6 bases). This CDR3 has 15 amino acids. Germline CDR1 and CDR2: DFQATT and SNEGSKA (reference sequence). The V and J ends lost 3 bases and 0 bases respectively, with 12 bases between them. CDR3: CSASGTLLSNQPQHF. CDR3 in DNA: TGCAGTGCTAGCGGGACACTACTTAGCAATCAGCCCCAGCATTTT.

The V call is TRBV5-1, the J call TRBJ2-3, with D possibly matching TRBD2 (5 bases). The V end was cut by 3 bases, the J end by 2 bases, with 10 bases between. This CDR3 comprises 14 residues. CDR1 and CDR2 from the germline V gene are SGHRS and YFSETQ. This CDR3 is CASSSGLDTDTQYF. The CDR3 region has the DNA TGCGCCAGCAGCTCAGGACTGGACACAGATACGCAGTATTTT.

About this clonotype itself: A read error may explain this, as a much larger clone is one base away. The V call is TRBV7-2, the J call TRBJ1-2, with D perhaps TRBD1 (5 bases). Between the trimmed V and J ends, which lost 2 bases and 7 bases, there was a span of 14 bases. CDR3 length equals 14 residues. The germline V gene has CDR1 SGHTA and CDR2 FQGNSA. The CDR3 sequence is CASSLPGLPCGYTF. The CDR3 DNA is TGTGCCAGCAGCTTACCAGGGCTTCCTTGTGGCTACACCTTC.

This clonotype has only a few counts. V gene TRBV20-1 combines with J gene TRBJ2-1; D is undetermined. The germline V gene encodes CDR1 DFQATT and CDR2 SNEGSKA (reference sequence). Trimming left V 3 bases short and J 0 bases short, with 9 bases between. The CDR3 consists of 14 residues. In DNA form, the CDR3 reads TGCAGTGCTAGCTGGGCTGTCTCCTACAATGAGCAGTTCTTC. Protein sequence: CSASWAVSYNEQFF.

The sample holds many counts of this clonotype. The genes are TRBV15 and TRBJ2-7, with D maybe TRBD1 (6 bases). There are 16 residues in the CDR3. With 3 bases removed from V and 1 base from J, the gap between germline ends came to 16 bases. CDR1 and CDR2 (germline): LNHNV, YYDKDF (reference sequence). In DNA form, the CDR3 reads TGTGCCACCAGCAGGGGCAGGACAGAAACGTCCTACGAGCAGTACTTC. As protein: CATSRGRTETSYEQYF.

The J gene is TRBJ1-6, the V gene TRBV19; 9 bases align to TRBD1. CDR3 length: 15 amino acids. Germline-derived CDR1 and CDR2 are LNHDA and SQIVND (reference sequence). J lost 7 bases, V lost 9 bases, and 10 bases had no gene match. CDR3 in amino acids: CASSPIGQGNSPLHF. DNA of the CDR3: TGTGCCAGCAGTCCTATCGGACAGGGGAATTCACCCCTCCACTTT.

This clonotype was observed a handful of times. The chain recombines TRBV19 with TRBJ1-1; weak D call: TRBD1 (6 bases). This CDR3 region has 16 residues. CDR1 and CDR2 (germline): LNHDA, SQIVND (reference sequence). V was pared by 3 bases and J by 3 bases, with 17 bases between. CDR3 loop: CASSIRQVRGDTEAFF. The CDR3 DNA reads TGTGCCAGTAGTATCAGACAGGTCCGAGGGGACACTGAAGCTTTCTTT.

This clonotype was observed many times. The chain links TRBV11-3 to TRBJ2-7, with 8 bases identical to TRBD2. This CDR3 is built from 15 residues. V was clipped by 5 bases and J by 3 bases; unmatched bases: 9. From germline, CDR1 is SGHNT and CDR2 YENEEA. Written as DNA, the CDR3 is TGTGCCAGCAGCCGATCGGGACTAGTACTCTACGAGCAGTACTTC. It specifies CASSRSGLVLYEQYF.

The chain has TRBV6-1 and TRBJ1-1; D uncertain. Germline CDR1 reads MNHNS; CDR2 reads SASEGT. Trimming cost V 6 bases and J 3 bases, with 14 bases left between them. CDR3 length equals 14 residues. The CDR3 sequence is CASRPPQRYTEAFF. CDR3 bases: TGTGCCAGCAGACCGCCCCAGCGATACACTGAAGCTTTCTTT.